Listed below are T cell receptor beta chains from one sample, sequenced in a study of CD8 T cells in cerebrospinal fluid in Alzheimer's disease. TCRdb reprocessed the 10x single-cell sequencing reads and stores each CDR3 protein as one record, lacking DNA. This sample's table has about 1,100 distinct CDR3 sequences. Sequencing was carried out using cerebrospinal fluid. The receptors shown here come from a human donor in good health. The CDR3 runs from the conserved cysteine through the conserved F or W. The size entry is marked missing in some rows and otherwise reads once, few, many or a size class.

medium-sized	TRBV28	TRBJ2-2	CASGDPDTGELFF
medium-sized	TRBV5-1	TRBJ1-2	CASSTSGTAGNGYTF
large	TRBV24-1	TRBJ2-2	CATSDPGTAYTGELFF
medium-sized	TRBV15	TRBJ2-7	CATSRGSGFEQYF
large	TRBV6-5	TRBJ2-7	CATEGPGQELTGTYEQYF
medium-sized	TRBV9	TRBJ2-3	CASSVDRGADTQYF
medium-sized	TRBV6-6	TRBJ2-3	CASRGEGQTDTQYF
medium-sized	TRBV6-1	TRBJ2-5	CASSPRTGGETQYF
large	TRBV12-3/TRBV12-4	TRBJ2-3	CASSPSGGQGPDTQYF
medium-sized	TRBV6-6	TRBJ1-1	CASSLNSGGEAFF
large	TRBV27	TRBJ2-5	CASSGTSGETQYF
medium-sized	TRBV5-1	TRBJ2-2	CASSLAGLRPGELFF
medium-sized	TRBV27	TRBJ2-1	CASSSAQTTSYNEQFF
medium-sized	TRBV5-1	TRBJ2-3	CASSLATDTQYF
large	TRBV4-1	TRBJ1-1	CASSQDLASTEAFF
large	TRBV28	TRBJ1-5	CASTRYRAANNQPQHF
medium-sized	TRBV6-6	TRBJ1-1	CASLGLTEAFF
large	TRBV5-5	TRBJ1-6	CASSLSGLQNSPLHF
medium-sized	TRBV28	TRBJ2-3	CATRTIPDTQYF
medium-sized	TRBV27	TRBJ2-2	CASTERRNTGELFF
large	TRBV3-1	TRBJ2-2	CASIGTTNTGELFF
large	TRBV9	TRBJ2-1	CASSVGREQFF
large	TRBV7-6	TRBJ2-2	CASSLGQDIGELFF
large	TRBV2	TRBJ2-1	CASTYGGGRVNEQFF
medium-sized	TRBV13	TRBJ2-2	CASSLVGGRGPTGELFF
medium-sized	TRBV10-3	TRBJ1-5	CAAGTDNQPQHF
medium-sized	TRBV12-3/TRBV12-4	TRBJ2-3	CASTSGTPPHTQYF
medium-sized	TRBV12-3/TRBV12-4	TRBJ2-5	CASSLGQGVQETQYF
large	TRBV7-6	TRBJ2-1	CASSLVNVSTYNEQFF
medium-sized	TRBV7-9	TRBJ2-1	CASSLAGTDEQFF
large	TRBV5-1	TRBJ1-1	CASSLVPDTEAFF
large	TRBV6-6	TRBJ2-7	CASSRDSYYEQYF
large	TRBV9	TRBJ2-3	CASGSGATYTDTQYF
medium-sized	TRBV5-1	TRBJ1-6	CASSLRTQNSPLHF
-	TRBV5-4	TRBJ1-6	CASGNRGYNSPLHF
-	TRBV3-1	TRBJ2-2	CASSHWGGNTGELFF
medium-sized	TRBV19	TRBJ2-7	CASKAGGRYEQYF
medium-sized	TRBV23-1	TRBJ1-6	CASSPHMGGISYNSPLHF
medium-sized	TRBV30	TRBJ1-1	CAWSPLQGYYTEAFF
medium-sized	TRBV28	TRBJ1-5	CASSPPGQGLDQPQHF
medium-sized	TRBV5-1	TRBJ1-6	CASSLGGWGNSPLHF
large	TRBV4-1	TRBJ2-7	CASSPQSGGLYEQYF
large	TRBV12-3/TRBV12-4	TRBJ1-1	CASSFEGAGRNTEAFF
large	TRBV10-1	TRBJ1-6	CASSESEEPLHF
medium-sized	TRBV5-4	TRBJ2-5	CASSLDHGETQYF
medium-sized	TRBV5-1	TRBJ2-7	CASSFSGTGLYEQYF
medium-sized	TRBV4-1	TRBJ2-2	CASSQAASGGPNTGELFF
medium-sized	TRBV5-1	TRBJ2-7	CASSPGLAGAYEQYF
medium-sized	TRBV7-9	TRBJ2-1	CASSSMTSYNEQFF
medium-sized	TRBV7-2	TRBJ1-4	CASSYWGQGSTNEKLFF
-	TRBV19	TRBJ1-2	CASRTGGGNYGYTF
medium-sized	TRBV5-1	TRBJ1-6	CASSLESGHNSPLHF
medium-sized	TRBV9	TRBJ1-3	CASSTRQADSGNTIYF